This passage covers 31 T cell receptor beta chains from one sample sequenced in a study of regulatory T cells in long-lasting Graves disease. Time point noted: persistent/refractory GD, antithyroid drugs over 5 years with positive TRAb. The TCR library was made from RNA extracted from PBMCs. The authors built TCR beta libraries using iRepertoire HTBI primers and Arm-PCR of CDR3 regions. TCRdb itself ran the multiplex PCR reads through MiXCR, one entry per CDR3 protein. Of fewer than 450,000 distinct CDR3 sequences detected, about 20% appear once; the ten largest clones hold around 20%. Sequenced material: peripheral blood mononuclear cells (PBMCs), taken when the disease was refractory, from a patient treated with antithyroid drugs. All receptors come from a female donor with Graves disease.

This clonotype has at least ten counts. The chain joins TRBV2 to TRBJ1-1; 8 nucleotides align to TRBD1. This CDR3 has 15 amino acids. Germline V gene sequence: CDR1 SNHLY, CDR2 FYNNEI. V dropped 9 bases and J dropped 0; count of bases not matched to a gene: 9. The CDR3 nucleotides are TGTGCCAGTAGATTTTTACAGGGGGTGAACACTGAAGCTTTCTTT. It encodes CASRFLQGVNTEAFF.

The V call is TRBV12-3 or TRBV12-4, the J call TRBJ2-7; D may be TRBD2 (5 bases). This CDR3 contains 16 residues. The germline V and J ends were trimmed by 5 bases and 3 bases, with 20 bases remaining between them. CDR3 protein: CASSPSPGLAFYEQYF. In nucleotides, the CDR3 is TGTGCCAGCAGTCCATCGCCGGGGTTGGCTTTCTACGAGCAGTACTTC.

The sample holds many counts of this clonotype. The chain couples TRBV7-2 to TRBJ2-7, with TRBD1 matching 8 bases. Germline V lookup: CDR1 SGHTA, CDR2 FQGNSA. V shed 5 bases, J shed 2 bases, and the junction held 5 bases outside the gene matches. This CDR3 comprises 14 residues. The DNA for the CDR3 is TGTGCCAGCAGCCTTGACAGGGGACCCTACGAGCAGTACTTC. Encoded protein: CASSLDRGPYEQYF.

There are many counts of this clonotype. As DNA, the CDR3 is TGTGCCAGCAGTTACTCACGGACACTTAACACTGAAGCTTTCTTT. Its protein product is CASSYSRTLNTEAFF. J is TRBJ1-1 and V is TRBV6-5; possible D gene TRBD1, 5 bases. The germline V and J ends were trimmed by 0 bases and 2 bases, with 10 bases remaining between them. The CDR3 is 15 residues long. CDR1 and CDR2 from the germline V gene are MNHEY and SVGAGI.

DNA for the CDR3: TGTGCCAGCAGCGTAGGTCCCACTACCTACGAGCAGTACTTC. Translated: CASSVGPTTYEQYF. J is TRBJ2-7 and V is TRBV9; D is ambiguous. CDR3 length equals 14 residues. Deletions cut 0 bases from V and 2 bases from J, with 9 bases between. Germline CDR1 and CDR2: SGDLS and YYNGEE.

This clonotype was found many times. V gene TRBV12-5 combines with J gene TRBJ2-7, with 11 positions matching TRBD2. Germline CDR1 reads LGHNT; CDR2 reads FRNRAP. Germline trimming cut 1 base from V and 10 bases from J; bases unmatched to any gene: 12. The CDR3 runs to 16 residues. This CDR3 reads CASGLAHTSGSRLQYF. The CDR3, as DNA: TGTGCTAGTGGTTTGGCCCATACTAGCGGGAGTAGGCTTCAGTACTTC.

This clonotype was detected many times. The rearrangement joins TRBV6-1 to TRBJ2-7; 11 nucleotides line up with TRBD2. The CDR3 is 14 residues long. CDR1 is MNHNS and CDR2 is SASEGT in the germline V gene. V shed 4 bases, J shed 6 bases, and the junction held 5 bases outside the gene matches. The CDR3 DNA is TGTGCCAGCAGTGGTACTAGCGGGAGTACCGAGCAGTACTTC. It encodes CASSGTSGSTEQYF.

This clonotype has just a few counts. V and J are TRBV5-5 and TRBJ1-1; tentative D call: TRBD1 (5 bases). The V and J ends lost 0 bases and 7 bases respectively, with 10 bases between them. This CDR3 region has 13 residues. Germline V CDR1 and CDR2: SGHKS, YYEKEE (reference sequence). In DNA form, the CDR3 reads TGTGCCAGCAGCTTGGCTAGGGGATTTGAAGCTTTCTTT. The encoded protein is CASSLARGFEAFF.

This clonotype was seen many times. This chain joins TRBV20-1 and TRBJ2-5; 9 positions agree with TRBD1. V lost 4 bases to trimming and J lost 0 bases; unmatched junction nucleotides: 6. The length of the CDR3 is 15 residues. Germline lookup yields CDR1 DFQATT and CDR2 SNEGSKA (reference sequence). For the CDR3, the DNA is TGCAGTGCTATGGACAGGGGTTTTGACCAAGAGACCCAGTACTTC. Amino acids: CSAMDRGFDQETQYF.

The rearrangement joins TRBV12-3 or TRBV12-4 to TRBJ2-2; 8 bases fit TRBD1. V dropped 3 bases and J dropped 5; count of bases not matched to a gene: 5. The CDR3 has 15 amino acids. The CDR3 region is CASSLITGGTGELFF. CDR3 nucleotides: TGTGCCAGCAGTTTGATCACAGGGGGAACCGGGGAGCTGTTTTTT.

This clonotype was observed many times. The rearrangement joins TRBV2 to TRBJ1-4; D possibly corresponds to TRBD1 (5 bases). With 6 bases removed from V and 5 bases from J, the gap between germline ends came to 13 bases. The CDR3 covers 14 residues. Germline lookup yields CDR1 SNHLY and CDR2 FYNNEI. The CDR3 spells CASRKGTDNEKLFF. CDR3 bases: TGTGCCAGCAGGAAGGGGACTGACAATGAAAAACTGTTTTTT.

This clonotype has ten or more counts. The rearrangement links TRBV12-5 to TRBJ2-7; 9 bases fit TRBD1. The CDR3 runs 14 residues. The trim removed 7 bases at V and 3 bases at J, leaving 7 bases unmatched. The germline gives CDR1 LGHNT, CDR2 FRNRAP. Here the CDR3 DNA reads TGTGCTAGTGCTCTGGGGGGACAGGGCTACGAGCAGTACTTC. Encoded protein: CASALGGQGYEQYF.

The CDR3, as DNA: TGTGCCAGCAGCTCCGACTTACCCCGGGACACCGGGGAGCTGTTTTTT. It encodes CASSSDLPRDTGELFF. The rearrangement links TRBV2 to TRBJ2-2; no clear D gene. CDR1 and CDR2 from the germline V gene are SNHLY and FYNNEI. The CDR3 is 16 amino acids. Trimming shortened V by 6 bases and J by 3 bases, and 17 bases separated the two germline ends. Based on the CDR3 plus reference TRBV2 and TRBJ2-2, the full variable domain is EPEVTQTPSHQVTQMGQEVILRCVPISNHLYFYWYRQILGQKVEFLVSFYNNEISEKSEIFDDQFSVERPDGSNFTLKIRSTKLEDSAMYFCASSSDLPRDTGELFFGEGSRLTVL.

This clonotype was observed many times. CDR3 sequence reads: CASSELGAIHEQYF. DNA of the CDR3: TGTGCCAGCAGTGAATTGGGTGCCATCCACGAGCAGTACTTC. The chain carries TRBV6-1 and TRBJ2-7, with D unresolved. Germline V lookup: CDR1 MNHNS, CDR2 SASEGT. The CDR3 has 14 amino acids. V was trimmed by 2 bases and J by 5 bases, leaving 13 bases between them.

As concerns this clonotype: At one boundary the junction diverges from the germline segment, which might be a read error. The gene calls are TRBV28 and TRBJ1-2; D gene ambiguous. The CDR3 contains 12 residues. Germline V gives CDR1 MDHEN, CDR2 SYDVKM. This CDR3 reads CASGLLGGGYTF. The CDR3 DNA sequence: TGTGCCAGCGGTTTATTAGGTGGCGGCTACACCTTC.

V is TRBV19 and J is TRBJ1-2, with D possibly being TRBD1 (6 bases). CDR3 length: 14 residues. From germline, CDR1 is LNHDA and CDR2 SQIVND (reference sequence). V was pared by 4 bases and J by 5 bases, with 14 bases between. The CDR3 loop is CASSTAGAYYGYTF. CDR3 DNA: TGTGCCAGTAGTACCGCAGGGGCGTATTATGGCTACACCTTC.

In the case of this clonotype: Possible read error: a much larger clone is one base away. The chain joins TRBV2 to TRBJ1-5; D unresolved. The CDR3 runs to 14 residues. CDR1 is SNHLY and CDR2 is FYNNEI in the germline V gene. CDR3 DNA sequence: TGTGCCAGCAGTCGAGCCGTGAAGAATCAGCTCCAGCATTTT. The encoded protein is CASSRAVKNQLQHF.

This chain connects TRBV6-4 to TRBJ2-5; TRBD2 aligns across 8 bases. This CDR3 has 15 amino acids. Germline V lookup: CDR1 MRHNA, CDR2 SNTAGT. The junction had 4 bases not matched to a gene; V was cut back by 0 bases and J by 4 bases. The CDR3 reads CASSDSGLVPETQYF. Here the CDR3 DNA reads TGTGCCAGCAGTGACTCGGGACTAGTACCAGAGACCCAGTACTTC.

The J gene is TRBJ1-4, the V gene TRBV19; 7 bases are shared with TRBD1. Per the germline V gene, CDR1 is LNHDA and CDR2 is SQIVND (reference sequence). CDR3 length equals 14 residues. With 5 bases clipped from V and 7 bases from J, the junction kept 7 bases outside the gene matches. CDR3 sequence: CASSLGQVGEKLFF. The CDR3 DNA reads TGTGCCAGTAGTCTCGGACAGGTTGGTGAAAAACTGTTTTTT.

The chain combines TRBV11-3 with TRBJ2-7; D is perhaps TRBD1 (6 bases). In germline, CDR1 is SGHNT, CDR2 YENEEA. The V and J ends lost 1 base and 5 bases respectively, with 12 bases between them. CDR3 length: 14 amino acids. DNA for the CDR3: TGTGCCAGCAGCTTAGGGGCTGGGGGCAACGAGCAGTACTTC. It codes for CASSLGAGGNEQYF.

This clonotype was detected ten times or more. This chain joins TRBV12-3 or TRBV12-4 and TRBJ2-7; 10 bases agree with TRBD2. V shed 5 bases and J 2 bases; nucleotides not matched to a gene: 6. This CDR3 has 15 amino acids. The CDR3 spells CASSRGTSATYEQYF. As DNA, the CDR3 is TGTGCCAGCAGTCGCGGGACTAGCGCAACCTACGAGCAGTACTTC.

The rearrangement links TRBV5-1 to TRBJ2-5; no reliable D call. Germline CDR1 and CDR2: SGHRS and YFSETQ. This CDR3 comprises 13 residues. Trimming took off 5 bases at V and 1 base at J, with 9 bases between the two ends. The CDR3 region is CASRSDGQETQYF. CDR3 bases: TGCGCCAGCAGATCGGACGGCCAAGAGACCCAGTACTTC.

This clonotype was observed a few times. This is likely a read error, given that the CDR3 carries no conserved phenylalanine or tryptophan at its end. This chain connects TRBV15 to TRBJ2-3; D unclear. Trimming took 0 bases from V and 5 from J, leaving 15 bases between them. This CDR3 contains 16 residues. CDR1 LNHNV and CDR2 YYDKDF come from the germline V gene (reference sequence). CDR3 residues: CATSREISIFRDTQYS. The CDR3 coding sequence is TGTGCCACCAGCAGAGAAATCTCAATATTTCGAGATACGCAGTATTCT.

This clonotype was counted at least ten times. This chain joins TRBV20-1 and TRBJ1-2; perhaps TRBD1 as D (5 bases). Deletions cut 8 bases from V and 5 bases from J, with 18 bases between. The germline V gene encodes CDR1 DFQATT and CDR2 SNEGSKA (reference sequence). The CDR3 loop spans 13 amino acids. The CDR3 region has the DNA TGCAGTTGCACATCGAGGGAGGGGTATGGCTACACCTTC. This encodes CSCTSREGYGYTF.

V gene TRBV6-5 combines with J gene TRBJ2-3; TRBD2 matches at 11 bases. The CDR3 has 16 residues. Germline V gives CDR1 MNHEY, CDR2 SVGAGI. J gave up 3 bases and V 2 bases, and 4 bases lay outside the gene matches. The CDR3 bases are TGTGCCAGCAGTTACCCTACTAGCGGGAGTACAGATACGCAGTATTTT. This encodes CASSYPTSGSTDTQYF.

The CDR3 here is CASSYRNTIYF. The CDR3 DNA follows: TGTGCCAGCAGTTACCGAAACACCATATATTTT. The V and J genes are TRBV6-9 and TRBJ1-3; D ambiguous. V lost 3 bases and J 5 bases, leaving 2 bases between the germline ends. This CDR3 is built from 11 residues. The germline V gene has CDR1 MNHGY and CDR2 SVAAGI.

J is TRBJ1-1 and V is TRBV2, with D perhaps matching TRBD1 (5 bases). The germline V gene has CDR1 SNHLY and CDR2 FYNNEI. There are 13 residues in the CDR3. V shed 8 bases and J shed 0 bases, with 10 bases lying between them. The CDR3 sequence is CASFIRVNTEAFF. Here the CDR3 DNA reads TGTGCCAGCTTTATCAGGGTGAACACTGAAGCTTTCTTT.

This clonotype was counted at least ten times. The chain is built from TRBV12-3 or TRBV12-4 and TRBJ2-7; D unclear. This CDR3 has 13 amino acids. V was cut by 1 base and J by 5 bases, with 9 bases left in between. The CDR3, as DNA: TGTGCCAGCAGTTTAGGTGGGTGGGACGAGCAGTACTTC. This translates into CASSLGGWDEQYF.

This clonotype was counted many times. The CDR3 reads CASTRDNLNTEAFF. The CDR3 nucleotides read TGTGCCAGCACCCGGGACAACTTGAACACTGAAGCTTTCTTT. V usage is TRBV2 and J usage is TRBJ1-1; D might be TRBD1 (6 bases). V lost 7 bases to trimming and J lost 0 bases, with 12 bases between them. The CDR3 has 14 residues. Germline V CDR1 and CDR2: SNHLY, FYNNEI.

This clonotype was seen a handful of times. The chain uses TRBV2 and TRBJ2-2, with D perhaps being TRBD1 or TRBD2 (6 bases each). The CDR3 consists of 17 residues. V dropped 2 bases and J dropped 2 bases, with 15 bases sitting between them. Germline loops: CDR1 SNHLY, CDR2 FYNNEI. CDR3 protein: CASSERGGPYNTGELFF. CDR3 DNA sequence: TGTGCCAGCAGTGAACGAGGGGGGCCATATAACACCGGGGAGCTGTTTTTT.

This clonotype appeared many times. This chain uses TRBV27 with TRBJ2-7; D is unclear. The V end lost 6 bases, the J end lost 4 bases, and 16 bases lay between the germline ends. Germline CDR1 and CDR2: MNHEY and SMNVEV (reference sequence). The CDR3 contains 14 residues. This chain's CDR3 is CASSHSATTYEQYF. CDR3 DNA: TGTGCCAGCAGCCACTCGGCCACGACATACGAGCAGTACTTC.